This is a list of T cell receptor beta chains from one sample in a study of blood T cell repertoires in COVID-19. Clones were read by immunoSEQ multiplex PCR, and TCRdb kept only the in-frame ones, dropping some. The table shows 300,000 or so clones, with roughly 85% occurring only once. The material sequenced was PBMCs or T cells enriched from blood (not recorded which). The receptors originated from a woman between 40 and 55 years old with acute COVID-19. CDR3s include the opening cysteine and the closing phenylalanine or tryptophan. A D gene is named only where the DNA matches it firmly. The size field is filled for only some rows; it gives once, few, many or a size class.

>TRBD1|TRBV12-3/TRBV12-4|TRBJ1-2|.
TGTGCCAGCAGCCCCACAGGGGGCTATGGCTACACCTTC
CASSPTGGYGYTF
>.|TRBV20-1|TRBJ2-5|.
TGCAGTGCTAGTCCCCCCAGGGGTTGGGGGGAGACCCAGTACTTC
CSASPPRGWGETQYF
>TRBD1|TRBV19|TRBJ2-7|.
TGTGCCAGTCGATCCCAGGGGGCGAACGAGCAGTACTTC
CASRSQGANEQYF
>.|TRBV12-3/TRBV12-4|TRBJ1-5|.
TGTGCCAGCAGCAACAGGGATCAGCCCCAGCATTTT
CASSNRDQPQHF
>.|TRBV9|TRBJ2-1|.
TGTGCCAGCAGCGTAGCGGGGGGCACGGTCTACAATGAGCAGTTCTTC
CASSVAGGTVYNEQFF
>TRBD2|TRBV5-1|TRBJ2-7|.
TGCGCCAGCAGGAGGGAGGGGACCTACGAGCAGTACTTC
CASRREGTYEQYF
>.|TRBV4-1|TRBJ1-2|.
TGCGCCAGCAGCCAAGACCGGACAGCTACTAACTATGGCTACACCTTC
CASSQDRTATNYGYTF
>TRBD2|TRBV25-1|TRBJ2-5|.
TGTGCCAGCAGTCGAACTAGCGGGGGGGTAGAGACCCAGTACTTC
CASSRTSGGVETQYF
>.|TRBV4-3|TRBJ1-3|.
TGCGCCAGCAGCCAAGATCCAGGGGCTTATGGAAACACCATATATTTT
CASSQDPGAYGNTIYF
>.|TRBV23-1|TRBJ1-6|.
TGCGCCAGCTTCCACAGTACCTGGGCGTTACCCTCCTATAATTCACCCCTCCACTTT
CASFHSTWALPSYNSPLHF
>TRBD1|TRBV5-4|TRBJ1-1|.
TGTGCCAGCAGCTGGGGGGACAGGTGGAACACTGAAGCTTTCTTT
CASSWGDRWNTEAFF
>.|TRBV18|TRBJ2-7|.
TGTGCCAGCTCACCCGGATTGAGGGAAGGGCAGTACTTC
CASSPGLREGQYF
>.|TRBV27|TRBJ2-2|.
TGTGCCAGCAGTCAGATGGGGGGATACACCGGGGAGCTGTTTTTT
CASSQMGGYTGELFF
>TRBD1|TRBV3-1/TRBV3-2|TRBJ1-1|few
TGTGCCAGCAGCCTCGGACAGGGCCTCCGAGCTTTCTTT
CASSLGQGLRAFF
>TRBD1|TRBV28|TRBJ2-7|.
TGTGCCAGCATTCCGGCTGGGACAGGGGAATCCGAGCAGTACTTC
CASIPAGTGESEQYF
>TRBD1|TRBV4-2|TRBJ2-6|.
TGTGCCAGCAGTCAGGCGGGACAGGGGGGAGCTGGGGCCAACGTCCTGACTTTC
CASSQAGQGGAGANVLTF
>.|TRBV7-3|TRBJ2-1|once
TGTGCCAGCAGCTTAACGTTTGTGGAGGGGGCTGTCTATGAGCAGTTCTTC
CASSLTFVEGAVYEQFF
>TRBD1|TRBV7-8|TRBJ2-6|.
TGTGCCAGCAGGTTACCAAGGACAGGGTCAGGGGCCAACGTCCTGACTTTC
CASRLPRTGSGANVLTF
>TRBD1|TRBV6-2/TRBV6-3|TRBJ1-5|.
TGTGCCAGCAGTTTCCCAGGGGGGCCCCAGCCCCAGCATTTT
CASSFPGGPQPQHF
>.|TRBV19|TRBJ2-6|.
TGTGCCAGTTCTAGATTTTCTGGGGCCAACGTCCTGACTTTC
CASSRFSGANVLTF
>TRBD2|TRBV28|TRBJ2-7|.
TGTGCCAGCAGTTTTTTCTTCGGACTAGCGGGAGTCCGGTACGAGCAGTACTTC
CASSFFFGLAGVRYEQYF
>.|TRBV11-1|TRBJ1-2|.
TGTGCCAGCAGCTCATACAAGGGGGATGACTATGGCTACACCTTC
CASSSYKGDDYGYTF
>.|TRBV3-1/TRBV3-2|TRBJ1-4|.
TGTGCCAGACCGGGGGGGCTTGATAATGAAAAACTGTTTTTT
CARPGGLDNEKLFF
>TRBD1|TRBV25-1|TRBJ1-2|.
TGTGCCAGCAGTGAAACTCCCGCGACAGGGGTATATGGCTACACCTTC
CASSETPATGVYGYTF
>.|TRBV7-2|TRBJ1-3|.
TGTGCCAGCAGCTGGGCCGGTGGAAACACCATATATTTT
CASSWAGGNTIYF
>.|TRBV4-2|TRBJ2-1|.
TGTGCCAGCAGCCAAGAGTCCAACCCTGGCGGTCATGAGCAGTTCTTC
CASSQESNPGGHEQFF
>TRBD2|TRBV10-3|TRBJ2-1|.
TGTGCCATCAGTGTACGGGCTGTAAGCGGGGGGGCCGGTGAGCAGTTCTTC
CAISVRAVSGGAGEQFF
>.|TRBV6-2/TRBV6-3|TRBJ2-5|.
TGTGCCAGCAGTTATAGCCTAATGAAACAAGAGACCCAGTACTTC
CASSYSLMKQETQYF
>.|TRBV4-3|TRBJ1-5|once
TGCGCCAGCAGCCAAGTTGTGAGGGAGCCCCAGCATTTT
CASSQVVREPQHF
>TRBD1|TRBV28|TRBJ2-7|.
TGTGCCAGCAGAAAAGACAGGGGTTCCTACGAGCAGTACTTC
CASRKDRGSYEQYF
>.|TRBV5-6|TRBJ1-5|.
TGTGCCAGCAGCTTGAGGGGGAATTATCAGCCCCAGCATTTT
CASSLRGNYQPQHF
>.|TRBV14|TRBJ1-4|.
TGTGCCAGCAGCCAGGGCACACTCTTAAATGAAAAACTGTTTTTT
CASSQGTLLNEKLFF
>TRBD1|TRBV5-1|TRBJ1-2|.
TGCGCCAGCAGCTTGGAAGTGGGCGGGACAGACTATGGCTACACCTTC
CASSLEVGGTDYGYTF
>TRBD2|TRBV7-8|TRBJ2-7|.
TGTGCCAGCAGCTTAGGAGGCGGGAGGATCCCCAACGAGCAGTACTTC
CASSLGGGRIPNEQYF
>.|TRBV5-4|TRBJ2-7|.
TGTGCCAGCAGCGAGGCGCGGGACGGCCCTTACTACGAGCAGTACTTC
CASSEARDGPYYEQYF
>.|TRBV5-4|TRBJ2-3|.
TGTGCCAGCAGCCTTAGGGGGGGATACCAGATAACTAGCACAGATACGCAGTATTTT
CASSLRGGYQITSTDTQYF
>.|TRBV27|TRBJ1-5|.
TGTGCCAGCAGCTCGGCGGAAGGGGCCGGTCAGCCCCAGCATTTT
CASSSAEGAGQPQHF
>TRBD1|TRBV19|TRBJ2-3|.
TGTGCCAGTAGTAGACAGGGGGCAACAGATACGCAGTATTTT
CASSRQGATDTQYF
>.|TRBV5-1|TRBJ2-5|.
TGCGCCAGCGGGCGGGGGACACCCAAAGAGACCCAGTACTTC
CASGRGTPKETQYF
>.|TRBV5-1|TRBJ2-2|many
TGCGCCAGCAGCTCAGGTGCTGTAGTTGAATGGGAGCTGTTTTTT
CASSSGAVVEWELFF
>TRBD1|TRBV19|TRBJ1-6|once
TGTGCCAGTAGTAGTATGTGGACAGGGGAGTCACCCCTCCACTTT
CASSSMWTGESPLHF
>TRBD2|TRBV12-3/TRBV12-4|TRBJ2-1|.
TGTGCCAGCAGTGATCGGGAGGGCAATGAGCAGTTCTTC
CASSDREGNEQFF
>TRBD1|TRBV5-5|TRBJ2-6|.
TGTGCCAGCAGCACGGAGACAGGGACCCGCTCTGGGGCCAACGTCCTGACTTTC
CASSTETGTRSGANVLTF
>TRBD1|TRBV9|TRBJ1-4|.
TGTGCCAGCAGCGGTCAATCGACAGGGGGGTCTAATGAAAAACTGTTTTTT
CASSGQSTGGSNEKLFF
>TRBD2|TRBV5-5|TRBJ2-7|few
TGTGCCAGCAGCTTGGGCGGGGGATACAGCTCCTACGAGCAGTACTTC
CASSLGGGYSSYEQYF